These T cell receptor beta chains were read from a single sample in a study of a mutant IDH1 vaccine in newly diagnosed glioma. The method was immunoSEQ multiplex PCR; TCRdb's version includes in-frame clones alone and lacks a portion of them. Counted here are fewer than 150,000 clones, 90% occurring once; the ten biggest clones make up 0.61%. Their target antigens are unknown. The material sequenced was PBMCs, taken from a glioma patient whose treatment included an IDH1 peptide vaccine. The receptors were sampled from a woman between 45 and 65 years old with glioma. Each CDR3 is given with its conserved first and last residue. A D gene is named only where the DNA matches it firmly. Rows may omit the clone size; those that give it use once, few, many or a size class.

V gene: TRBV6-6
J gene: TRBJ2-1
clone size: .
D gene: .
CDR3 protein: CASSQQGYDEQFF
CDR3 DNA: TGTGCCAGCAGTCAACAGGGATACGATGAGCAGTTCTTC

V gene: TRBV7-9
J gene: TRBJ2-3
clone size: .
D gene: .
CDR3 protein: CASSSLAEVPTDTQYF
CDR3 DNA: TGTGCCAGCAGCTCCTTAGCGGAGGTCCCCACAGATACGCAGTATTTT

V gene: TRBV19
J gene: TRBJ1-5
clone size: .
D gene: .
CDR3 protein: CASRPGPDNQPQHF
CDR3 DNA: TGTGCCAGTAGGCCCGGACCGGATAATCAGCCCCAGCATTTT

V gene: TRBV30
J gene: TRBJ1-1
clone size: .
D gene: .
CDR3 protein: CAWSLDRNTEAFF
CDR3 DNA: TGTGCCTGGAGCCTGGACAGGAACACTGAAGCTTTCTTT

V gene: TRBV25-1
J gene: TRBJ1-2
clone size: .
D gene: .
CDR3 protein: CASRNAGSFYGYTF
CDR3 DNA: TGTGCCAGCAGGAACGCGGGCAGCTTTTATGGCTACACCTTC

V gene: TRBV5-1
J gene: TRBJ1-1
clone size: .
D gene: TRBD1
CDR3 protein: CASSGGQGTKAFF
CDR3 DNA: TGCGCCAGCAGCGGCGGACAGGGCACTAAAGCTTTCTTT

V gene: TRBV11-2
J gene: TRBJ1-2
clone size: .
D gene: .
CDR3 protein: CASSIGGNYGYTF
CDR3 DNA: TGTGCCAGCAGCATAGGGGGAAACTATGGCTACACCTTC

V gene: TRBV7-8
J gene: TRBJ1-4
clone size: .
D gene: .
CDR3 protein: CASSPLRVPTNEKLFF
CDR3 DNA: TGTGCCAGCAGCCCTCTCAGAGTACCGACTAATGAAAAACTGTTTTTT

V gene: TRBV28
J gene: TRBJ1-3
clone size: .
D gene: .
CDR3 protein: CASSLGYSGNTIYF
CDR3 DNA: TGTGCCAGCAGCCTCGGCTACTCTGGAAACACCATATATTTT

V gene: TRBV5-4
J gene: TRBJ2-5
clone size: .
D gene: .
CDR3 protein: CASSPGQGGETQYF
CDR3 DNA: TGTGCCAGCAGTCCTGGGCAGGGCGGAGAGACCCAGTACTTC

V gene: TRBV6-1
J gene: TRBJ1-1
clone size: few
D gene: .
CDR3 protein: CASSVNTEAFF
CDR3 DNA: TGTGCCAGCAGCGTGAACACTGAAGCTTTCTTT

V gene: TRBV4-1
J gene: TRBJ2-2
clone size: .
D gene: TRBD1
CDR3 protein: CASSLGQGATGELFF
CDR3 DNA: TGCGCCAGCAGCCTGGGACAGGGGGCCACCGGGGAGCTGTTTTTT

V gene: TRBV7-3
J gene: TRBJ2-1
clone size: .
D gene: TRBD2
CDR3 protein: CASSLGSSGSLNEQFF
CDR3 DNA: TGTGCCAGCAGCTTAGGTTCTAGCGGGAGCTTGAATGAGCAGTTCTTC

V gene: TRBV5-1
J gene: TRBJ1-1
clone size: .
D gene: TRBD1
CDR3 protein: CASSLWGTGADTEAFF
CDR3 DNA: TGCGCCAGCAGCTTGTGGGGGACAGGCGCGGACACTGAAGCTTTCTTT

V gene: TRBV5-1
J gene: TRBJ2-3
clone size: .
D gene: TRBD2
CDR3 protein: CASSLSGASTDTQYF
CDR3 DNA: TGCGCCAGCAGCTTAAGCGGGGCCTCCACAGATACGCAGTATTTT

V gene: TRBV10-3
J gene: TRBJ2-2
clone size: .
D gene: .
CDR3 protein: CATGQANTGELFF
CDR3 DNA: TGTGCCACGGGGCAGGCGAACACCGGGGAGCTGTTTTTT

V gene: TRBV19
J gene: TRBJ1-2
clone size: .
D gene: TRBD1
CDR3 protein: CASSIATVTGSYGYTF
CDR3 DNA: TGTGCCAGTAGTATAGCGACCGTGACAGGGAGCTATGGCTACACCTTC

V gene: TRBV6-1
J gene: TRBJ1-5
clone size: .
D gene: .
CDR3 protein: CASTNDGDQPQHF
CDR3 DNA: TGTGCCAGCACCAACGACGGCGATCAGCCCCAGCATTTT

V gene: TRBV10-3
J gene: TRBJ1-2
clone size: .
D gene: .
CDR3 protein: CAISESEVNYGYTF
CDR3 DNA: TGTGCCATCAGTGAGTCGGAGGTTAACTATGGCTACACCTTC

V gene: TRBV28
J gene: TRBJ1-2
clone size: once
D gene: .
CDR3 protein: CATLRGVRGTF
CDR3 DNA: TGTGCCACCCTCCGGGGGGTTCGGGGCACCTTC

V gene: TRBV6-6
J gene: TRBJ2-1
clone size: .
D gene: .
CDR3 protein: CASRGIQGPSYNEQFF
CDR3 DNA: TGTGCCAGCAGGGGCATCCAGGGGCCCTCCTACAATGAGCAGTTCTTC

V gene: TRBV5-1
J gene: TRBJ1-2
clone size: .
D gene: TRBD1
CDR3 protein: CASSYQGQGNGYTF
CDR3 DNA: TGCGCCAGCAGCTACCAAGGACAGGGGAATGGCTACACCTTC

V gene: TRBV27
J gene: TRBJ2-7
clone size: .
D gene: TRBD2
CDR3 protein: CAMTKSGTSVRKFDEQYF
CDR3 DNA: TGTGCCATGACTAAGAGCGGGACTAGCGTCCGGAAGTTCGACGAGCAGTACTTC

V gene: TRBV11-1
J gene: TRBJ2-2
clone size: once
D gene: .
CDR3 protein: CASSAHRASTGELFF
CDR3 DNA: TGTGCCAGCAGCGCCCACAGGGCGAGTACCGGGGAGCTGTTTTTT

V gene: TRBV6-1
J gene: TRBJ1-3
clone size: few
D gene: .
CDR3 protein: CASSEASSGGNF
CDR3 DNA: TGTGCCAGCAGTGAAGCGTCGTCCGGTGGGAATTTT

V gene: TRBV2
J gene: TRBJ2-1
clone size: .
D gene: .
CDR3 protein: CASTDFYNEQFF
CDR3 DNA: TGTGCCAGCACCGATTTCTACAATGAGCAGTTCTTC

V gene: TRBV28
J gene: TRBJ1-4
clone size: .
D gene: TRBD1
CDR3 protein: CASSQGTVTNEKLFF
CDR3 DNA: TGTGCCAGCAGTCAGGGGACAGTTACTAATGAAAAACTGTTTTTT

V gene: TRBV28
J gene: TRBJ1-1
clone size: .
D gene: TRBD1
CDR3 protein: CASTGQGARPNTEAFF
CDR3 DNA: TGTGCCAGCACGGGACAGGGGGCGCGGCCGAACACTGAAGCTTTCTTT

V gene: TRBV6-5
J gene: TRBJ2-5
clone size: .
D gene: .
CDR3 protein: CASSYWGAKQETQYF
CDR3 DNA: TGTGCCAGCAGTTACTGGGGGGCGAAACAAGAGACCCAGTACTTC

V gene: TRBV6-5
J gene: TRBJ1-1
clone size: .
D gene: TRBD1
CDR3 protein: CASSYSGGTGIAEAFF
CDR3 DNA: TGTGCCAGCAGTTACTCTGGCGGGACAGGGATCGCTGAAGCTTTCTTT

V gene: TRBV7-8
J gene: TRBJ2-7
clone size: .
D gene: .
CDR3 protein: CASSQQKSYEQYF
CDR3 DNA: TGTGCCAGCAGCCAGCAGAAGTCCTACGAGCAGTACTTC

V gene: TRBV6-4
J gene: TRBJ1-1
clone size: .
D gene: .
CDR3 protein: CASRRDTSATEAFF
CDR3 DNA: TGTGCCAGCAGGCGGGACACTAGCGCAACTGAAGCTTTCTTT

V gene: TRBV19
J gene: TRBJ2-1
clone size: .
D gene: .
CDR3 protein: CASSSGTYGNEQFF
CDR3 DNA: TGTGCCAGTAGTAGCGGGACTTACGGGAATGAGCAGTTCTTC

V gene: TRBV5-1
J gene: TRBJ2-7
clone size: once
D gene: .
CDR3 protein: CASSLGHGSYEQYF
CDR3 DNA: TGCGCCAGCAGCTTGGGGCACGGCTCCTACGAGCAGTACTTC

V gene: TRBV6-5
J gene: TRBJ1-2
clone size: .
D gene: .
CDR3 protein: CASSSPGGGSYGYTF
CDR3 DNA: TGTGCCAGCAGTTCACCTGGGGGGGGATCGTATGGCTACACCTTC

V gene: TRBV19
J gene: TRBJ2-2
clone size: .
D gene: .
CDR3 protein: CASGSGSMNTGELFF
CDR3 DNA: TGTGCCAGTGGGTCCGGGAGTATGAACACCGGGGAGCTGTTTTTT

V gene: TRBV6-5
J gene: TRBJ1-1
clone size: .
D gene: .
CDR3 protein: CAISESQVNTEAFF
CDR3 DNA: TGTGCCATCAGTGAGTCACAGGTGAACACTGAAGCTTTCTTT

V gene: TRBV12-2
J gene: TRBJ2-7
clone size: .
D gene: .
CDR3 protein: CASRLAAGGPPSYEQYF
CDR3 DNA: TGTGCAAGTCGCTTAGCAGCGGGAGGACCACCCTCCTACGAGCAGTACTTC

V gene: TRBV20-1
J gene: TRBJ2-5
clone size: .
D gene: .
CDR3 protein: CSAPRRETQYF
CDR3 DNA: TGCAGTGCTCCCCGTCGGGAGACCCAGTACTTC

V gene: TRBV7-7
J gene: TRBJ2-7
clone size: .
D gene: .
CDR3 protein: CASSYSGYSEQYF
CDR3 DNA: TGTGCTAGCAGCTATAGCGGCTACAGCGAGCAGTACTTC

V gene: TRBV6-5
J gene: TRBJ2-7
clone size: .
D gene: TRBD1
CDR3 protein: CASTFMAGGNYEQYF
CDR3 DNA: TGTGCCAGCACCTTCATGGCAGGGGGTAACTACGAGCAGTACTTC

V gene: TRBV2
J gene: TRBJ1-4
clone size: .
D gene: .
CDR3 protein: CASSEVGKGDEKLFF
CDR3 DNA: TGTGCCAGCAGTGAAGTAGGAAAGGGAGATGAAAAACTGTTTTTT

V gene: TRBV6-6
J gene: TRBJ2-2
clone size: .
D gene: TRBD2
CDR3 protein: CASRSGTSSRRWELFF
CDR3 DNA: TGTGCCAGCAGGTCCGGGACTAGCAGCCGACGCTGGGAGCTGTTTTTT

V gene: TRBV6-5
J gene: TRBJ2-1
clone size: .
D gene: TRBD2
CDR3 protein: CASSYFTSGTYNEQFF
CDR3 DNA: TGTGCCAGCAGTTACTTTACTAGCGGGACTTACAATGAGCAGTTCTTC

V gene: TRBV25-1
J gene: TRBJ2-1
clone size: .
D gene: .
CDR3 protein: CASRDFSYNEQFF
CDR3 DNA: TGTGCCAGCAGGGACTTCTCCTACAATGAGCAGTTCTTC

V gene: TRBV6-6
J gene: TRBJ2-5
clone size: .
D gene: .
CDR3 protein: CASSYGEGRETQYF
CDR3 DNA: TGTGCCAGCAGTTACGGAGAGGGTCGAGAGACCCAGTACTTC